This T cell receptor beta chain is from a study of T-cell reconstitution after alpha-beta-depleted transplantation in children (dated by TCRdb to the mid-2010s). A note on the overall study: T-cell immune reconstitution after TCRalphabeta/CD19-depleted allogeneic hematopoietic cell transplantation in children was quantitatively tracked in the study by means of TCR repertoire profiling.

The CDR3 sequence holds 15 residues, the cysteine and phenylalanine included. The kept DNA is CDR3 alone, 45 bases in frame from the first base. V ends up 4 bases short and J 5 bases short, with an unmatched junction base count of 7. The germline V gene specifies SGHRS as CDR1 and YFSETQ as CDR2. The time point label here, explained by the study, means: day 60 (about 2 months) after transplantation. The treatment or condition label corresponds to: allogeneic hematopoietic cell transplantation with graft depleted of TCRalphabeta T cells and CD19 B cells. The transplant recipients were children given TCRalphabeta/CD19-depleted allogeneic hematopoietic cell grafts. The method behind the library was PCR. The sequencer listed for this sample is Illumina HiSeq 2500. Molecular barcoding was employed in the preparation of TCR libraries, with unique molecular identifiers being used to normalize TCRbeta repertoire quantification. Clones were called with MiXCR by TCRdb after fastp trimmed the public reads at Q25, and only in-frame beta chains were retained. Here each entry gathers all rows of one CDR3 protein and keeps the most common genes and DNA. For this sample the table gives over 90,000 distinct CDR3 sequences, of which under 7% were detected only once. About 6% of the sample is in the top ten clones.

In its sample, this clonotype was seen many times. No cognate antigen has been identified for it. No much larger clone exists at a distance of one base, and base qualities are not known. What the research found in general, with its limitations: The frequencies of hyperexpanded clones fell over the following months, and after one year, T-cell counts and TCRbeta diversity were mostly attributed to newly produced T cells. Apparently early alphabetaT-cell count recovery about two months after transplant reportedly relied on only several hundred rapidly expanded clones derived from non-depleted graft cells. The high TCRbeta diversity at day 60 in some patients was ascribed to recipient T cells and intrathymic progenitors that had survived conditioning.

This TCR was sampled from a female patient between 2 and 15 years old who had a stem cell transplant for Fanconi anemia, so the T cells may come from the graft donor. The chain is made from TRBV5-1 and TRBJ1-5, with TRBD1 identical over 9 junction bases. The sequences come from PBMCs, mostly from graft donor cells, collected 60 days after TCRalphabeta/CD19-depleted stem cell transplant. The CDR3: CASSRTGGADQPQHF. Here is the DNA: TGCGCCAGCAGCCGAACAGGGGGCGCTGATCAGCCCCAGCATTTT.